A selection of T cell receptor beta chains follows, all from one sample in a study of type 1 regulatory T cells. Each CDR3 protein is one row after TCRdb ran MiXCR on the reads. The table lists approximately 77,000 distinct CDR3 sequences, less than 25% of them singletons. Their antigen targets remain unknown. Specimen: cultured type 1 regulatory T (Tr1) cells, either the whole culture or a sorted fraction (not recorded which). Every receptor here comes from a human donor in good health. The CDR3 runs from the conserved cysteine through the conserved F or W. The order of the fields is V gene, CDR3 length, J gene, CDR3 protein.

TRBV4-2	15	TRBJ1-5	CASSQEGAANQPQHF
TRBV28	13	TRBJ2-7	CAIAGGFSYEQYF
TRBV28	14	TRBJ1-3	CASSLEYSGNTIYF
TRBV3-1	13	TRBJ2-5	CASSSGTGGRQYF
TRBV2	13	TRBJ1-1	CASMEGPNTEAFF
TRBV20-1	14	TRBJ2-7	CSARRGTSGYEQYF
TRBV20-1	14	TRBJ2-3	CSAMPGSGTDTQYF
TRBV25-1	11	TRBJ2-3	CASSDRDTQYF
TRBV14	13	TRBJ1-1	CASSQTGAREAFF
TRBV5-1	14	TRBJ1-4	CASGVELSNEKLFF
TRBV7-3	14	TRBJ2-2	CASSSWQGTGEPFF
TRBV10-3	15	TRBJ2-7	CAISGSQGPRYEQYF
TRBV11-1	15	TRBJ2-4	CASSRTSGISKVQYF
TRBV28	14	TRBJ1-6	CASSSGTVNSPLHF
TRBV7-3	14	TRBJ2-1	CASSFGGFYNEQFF
TRBV4-2	15	TRBJ2-7	CASSQGWSSVYEQYF
TRBV5-1	13	TRBJ1-2	CASSPTANYGYTF
TRBV6-5	11	TRBJ2-7	CASTEGYEQYF
TRBV7-2	14	TRBJ2-4	CASSLGGSPNIQYF
TRBV7-2	18	TRBJ2-7	CASSFQPTSGGPPYEQYF
TRBV12-3/TRBV12-4	13	TRBJ2-7	CASRTGHSYEQYF
TRBV20-1	14	TRBJ2-3	CSARSHTSTDTQYF
TRBV2	13	TRBJ1-4	CASAGRADEKLFF
TRBV29-1	14	TRBJ2-3	CSVTVAAQGDTQYF
TRBV7-6	14	TRBJ2-5	CASSLVWDGETQYF
TRBV25-1	15	TRBJ1-6	CASSDPGQGNSPLHF
TRBV20-1	15	TRBJ2-4	CSAHLAGVIGNIQYF
TRBV2	13	TRBJ2-1	CASSVNEASGEFF